Presented here are 2 T cell receptor beta chains from one specimen sequenced in a study of beta chain features in type 1 diabetes. What was sequenced were expressed TCRB transcripts, since all of the isolated RNA had been reverse transcribed. Clones were read by immunoSEQ multiplex PCR, and TCRdb kept only the in-frame ones, dropping some. The top ten clones hold 0.035% to 0.04% of a sample with a few hundred thousand clones, approximately 15% of them seen once. Sequenced: naive CD4+ T cells from blood. These TCRs come from a man aged 25 to 40 in good health.

This clone was observed a handful of times. CDR3 nucleotides: TGTGCCAGCAGCTTAGTCGGCGGAGAGACCCAGTACTTC. Translation: CASSLVGGETQYF. This chain uses TRBV7-2 with TRBJ2-5; D unresolved. CDR3 length equals 13 residues. Between the trimmed V and J ends, which lost 1 base and 4 bases, there was a span of 7 bases. The germline V gene has CDR1 SGHTA and CDR2 FQGNSA.

V and J are TRBV7-9 and TRBJ1-1; D remains unclear. The CDR3 contains 15 residues. V was pared by 5 bases and J by 5 bases, with 18 bases between. Germline CDR1 reads SEHNR; CDR2 reads FQNEAQ (reference sequence). The CDR3 spells CASSPPGYGMTEAFF. CDR3 DNA sequence: TGTGCCAGCAGCCCTCCGGGGTACGGGATGACTGAAGCTTTCTTT.